What follows is one T cell receptor (beta chain) and its context. The treatment was: 19 received Ad26.COV2.S at low or high dose, single or two shots; roughly 5 received placebo; per-sample allocation not given. The study sampled participants on day 63 after the first vaccine or placebo injection. The vaccine antigen was prefusion-stabilized Wuhan SARS-CoV-2 spike. These data are taken from a study of Ad26.COV2.S vaccination and SARS-CoV-2 variants. Study as a whole: Ad26.COV2.S shots went into the muscle once or twice, 56 days apart.

The repertoire was sequenced with immunoSEQ multiplex PCR; TCRdb's copy has only in-frame clones and lacks some. This table has 300,000 to 350,000 clones, about 86% appearing once. Germline CDR1 reads SGHAT; CDR2 reads FQDESV (reference sequence). Losses at the gene ends were 5 bases for V and 0 bases for J; bases not matched to a gene: 8. The CDR3 spans 16 residues. This chain connects TRBV11-1 to TRBJ2-3, with 7 positions matching TRBD2. Sequenced here: peripheral blood, sampled in a trial of Ad26.COV2.S vaccine versus placebo. The receptor was derived from a person between 18 and 60 years old who received the Ad26.COV2.S COVID-19 vaccine or a placebo. CDR3 region: CASSPPLAASTDTQYF. The CDR3 DNA reads TGTGCCAGCAGCCCCCCTCTAGCGGCTAGCACAGATACGCAGTATTTT.